This TCR beta chain emerged from a study of blood T cells in healthy people across ages. This CDR3 has 15 residues. A sample-barcoded 5' primer and a J-beta primer mix were used in a second PCR of roughly 7 to 11 cycles. From the 5' RACE reads, TCRdb called clonotypes with MiXCR, one entry per CDR3 protein. The sample gives 700,000 to 950,000 distinct CDR3 sequences, 40% to 45% of which show up once; around 20% is in the top ten. There are many counts of this clonotype. Its specificity is unknown. Relative to the germline gene, one junction end is altered; a read error may explain this. Study outcomes and limitations: Measured against age, TCR beta diversity per million T cells decreased in a roughly linear manner. The diversity estimates, figures obtained from one million T cells, were considered underestimates.

Sequencing was carried out using blood. This sequence was found in a woman aged 55 to 70 in good health. The rearrangement joins TRBV12-3 or TRBV12-4 to TRBJ2-7; the match to TRBD2 covers 12 bases. The CDR3 DNA reads as TGTGCCAGCAGCTTAGGACTAGCGGGACCCTACGAGCAGTACTTC. Protein sequence: CASSLGLAGPYEQYF.